This T cell receptor beta chain was recorded in a study of blood T cells in healthy people across ages. Whole-study findings and limits: Getting older went along with TCR beta diversity per million T cells dropping roughly linearly.

Per germline, CDR1 DFQATT and CDR2 SNEGSKA (reference sequence). This CDR3 contains 13 residues. Then a second PCR, running roughly 7 to 11 cycles, was carried out with a sample-barcoded 5' primer and a J-beta primer mix. Every sample gave at least 2.5 million paired-end reads containing CDR3. MiXCR, applied by TCRdb to the 5' RACE reads, yields one record per CDR3 protein. The sample holds just under 750,000 distinct CDR3 sequences, 22% seen once. This clonotype was counted a few times. Its antigen is currently unknown. The TCR originated in a man aged 65 to 79 in good health. The sequenced material came from blood. This chain connects TRBV20-1 to TRBJ2-1, with 7 positions matching TRBD2. CDR3 sequence: CSPVGGGYNEQFF. DNA for the CDR3: TGCAGCCCGGTGGGCGGGGGATACAATGAGCAGTTCTTC.